What follows describes a single TCR beta chain. As yet, its antigen is unknown. This specimen comes from a study of T cell responses to AZD1222 COVID-19 vaccine. Study results and caveats: Distributed over spike, vaccine-associated CD4 TCRs predominated at 160-218 and 743-854. Spike-specific TCR breadth and depth rose after two AZD1222 doses.

Per the germline V gene, CDR1 is SGHRS and CDR2 is YFSETQ. The V gene lost 0 bases and the J gene lost 8 bases, with 7 bases spanning the gap. This CDR3 has 12 residues. TCRdb's copy holds only in-frame clones and misses some; the assay was immunoSEQ multiplex PCR. The sample has about 210,000 clones, 94% seen once; the top ten hold 1.5% to 2%. The sequence derives from an adult who received the MenACWY meningococcal vaccine as a control. Sequenced here: peripheral blood, sampled 28 days after the second dose of the MenACWY control vaccine. The gene calls are TRBV5-1 and TRBJ2-3; D might be TRBD1 (6 bases). CDR3 amino acids: CASSLEGGTQYF. The CDR3 region has the DNA TGCGCCAGCAGCTTGGAAGGGGGTACGCAGTATTTT.